This entry lists 7 T cell receptor beta chains sequenced from one sample in a study of cytomegalovirus exposure and HLA in healthy donors. PCR involved 60 Vbeta and 13 Jbeta primers. The table came from immunoSEQ multiplex PCR; TCRdb's copy has only in-frame clones and leaves some out. The sample consists of roughly 170,000 clones, 84% of them appearing once. What was sequenced was PBMCs. These receptor sequences come from a girl under 18 in good health and CMV-seropositive.

J is TRBJ2-3 and V is TRBV12-5; 9 positions match TRBD1. The germline CDR1 and CDR2 sequences are LGHNT and FRNRAP. The CDR3 extends over 18 amino acids. With 6 bases clipped from V and 4 bases from J, the junction kept 17 bases outside the gene matches. CDR3 bases: TGTGCTAGTGGGCCGGACAGGGGACGAGCCTTGGTAGCAGATACGCAGTATTTT. This sequence encodes CASGPDRGRALVADTQYF.

The chain links TRBV4-2 to TRBJ2-4, with TRBD1 identical over 9 bases. CDR3 length: 16 amino acids. Unmatched junction bases numbered 8, after V lost 0 bases and J lost 8 bases. From germline, CDR1 is LGHNA and CDR2 YNFKEQ. The CDR3 sequence is CASSQDLDRGRYIQYF. CDR3 nucleotide sequence: TGTGCCAGCAGCCAAGACCTAGACAGGGGGAGATACATTCAGTACTTC.

The genes are TRBV6-6 and TRBJ2-3; TRBD1 matches at 7 bases. Germline V gene sequence: CDR1 MNHNY, CDR2 SVGAGI (reference sequence). Trimming took 2 bases from V and 3 from J; bases not matched to a gene: 5. The CDR3 totals 15 residues. In nucleotides, the CDR3 is TGTGCCAGCAGTTACGCGCCGACAGGGACAGATACGCAGTATTTT. As protein: CASSYAPTGTDTQYF.

This clone came up a few times. The V and J genes are TRBV10-3 and TRBJ2-3; TRBD2 might be the D (6 bases). The CDR3 covers 15 residues. Germline V CDR1 and CDR2: ENHRY, SYGVKD. V lost 6 bases and J 2 bases, leaving 15 bases between the germline ends. The CDR3 bases are TGTGCCATCAGCTACTCGCCGGGGGTCACAGATACGCAGTATTTT. Its protein product is CAISYSPGVTDTQYF.

The chain recombines TRBV2 with TRBJ2-5; D remains ambiguous. The ends were cut back, 6 bases at V and 1 base at J, with 9 bases in the middle. Germline V gene sequence: CDR1 SNHLY, CDR2 FYNNEI. This CDR3 contains 13 residues. CDR3 nucleotides: TGTGCCAGCAGCCCCTCCCTCCAAGAGACCCAGTACTTC. Amino acid sequence: CASSPSLQETQYF.

The chain is built from TRBV12-5 and TRBJ1-6; D ambiguous. CDR1 is LGHNT, CDR2 FRNRAP, per germline. The CDR3 covers 18 residues. V shed 3 bases and J shed 6 bases, with 21 bases lying between them. CDR3 sequence (DNA): TGTGCTAGTGGTTTTAACGGTTTTGAGGGTGGTGCTAATTCACCCCTCCACTTT. The encoded protein is CASGFNGFEGGANSPLHF.

The genes are TRBV19 and TRBJ1-2, with 10 positions matching TRBD1. The length of the CDR3 is 15 residues. Germline CDR1 and CDR2: LNHDA and SQIVND (reference sequence). V lost 7 bases to trimming and J lost 6 bases; unmatched junction nucleotides: 11. The CDR3 here is CASIGTGAASDGYTF. The CDR3, as DNA: TGTGCCAGTATTGGGACAGGGGCCGCTTCCGATGGCTACACCTTC.